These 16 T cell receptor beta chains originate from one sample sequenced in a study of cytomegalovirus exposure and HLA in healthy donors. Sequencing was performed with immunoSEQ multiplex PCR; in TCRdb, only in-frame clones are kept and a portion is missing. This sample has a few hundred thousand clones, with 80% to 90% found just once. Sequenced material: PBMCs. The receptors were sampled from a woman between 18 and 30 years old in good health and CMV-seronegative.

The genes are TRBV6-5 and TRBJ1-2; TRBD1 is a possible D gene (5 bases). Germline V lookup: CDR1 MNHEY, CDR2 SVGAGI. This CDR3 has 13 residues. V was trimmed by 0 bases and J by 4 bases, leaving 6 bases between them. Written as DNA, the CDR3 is TGTGCCAGCAGTTACTCAGGGGTCTATGGCTACACCTTC. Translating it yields CASSYSGVYGYTF.

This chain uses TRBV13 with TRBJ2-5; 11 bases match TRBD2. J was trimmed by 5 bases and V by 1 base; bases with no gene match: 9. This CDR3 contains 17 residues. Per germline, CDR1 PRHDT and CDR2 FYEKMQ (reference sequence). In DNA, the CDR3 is TGTGCCAGCAGCTTAGAGAGTAGCGGGAGGGCCCGGGAGACCCAGTACTTC. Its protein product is CASSLESSGRARETQYF.

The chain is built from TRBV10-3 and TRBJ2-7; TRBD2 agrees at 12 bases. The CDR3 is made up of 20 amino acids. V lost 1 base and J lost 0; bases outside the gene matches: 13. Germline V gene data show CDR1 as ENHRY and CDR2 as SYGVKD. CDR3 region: CAISEFAGLTSGGPSYEQYF. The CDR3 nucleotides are TGTGCCATCAGTGAGTTCGCGGGGCTGACTAGCGGGGGACCCTCCTACGAGCAGTACTTC.

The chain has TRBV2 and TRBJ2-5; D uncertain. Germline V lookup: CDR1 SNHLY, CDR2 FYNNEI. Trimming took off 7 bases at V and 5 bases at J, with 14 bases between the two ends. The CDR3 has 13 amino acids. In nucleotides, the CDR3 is TGTGCCAGCACAGCCAGGTTCTTTGAGACCCAGTACTTC. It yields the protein CASTARFFETQYF.

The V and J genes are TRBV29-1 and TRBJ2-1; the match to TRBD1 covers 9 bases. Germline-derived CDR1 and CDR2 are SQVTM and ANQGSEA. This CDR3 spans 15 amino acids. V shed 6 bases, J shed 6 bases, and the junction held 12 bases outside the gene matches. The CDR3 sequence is CSVEIPGQGSNEQFF. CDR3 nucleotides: TGCAGCGTCGAAATCCCGGGACAGGGTTCCAATGAGCAGTTCTTC.

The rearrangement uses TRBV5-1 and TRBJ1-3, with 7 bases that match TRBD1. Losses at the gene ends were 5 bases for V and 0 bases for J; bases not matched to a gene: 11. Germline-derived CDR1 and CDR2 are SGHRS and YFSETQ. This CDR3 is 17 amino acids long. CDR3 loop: CASSSGQAPSSGNTIYF. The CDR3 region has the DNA TGCGCCAGCAGTTCCGGACAGGCCCCCTCCTCTGGAAACACCATATATTTT.

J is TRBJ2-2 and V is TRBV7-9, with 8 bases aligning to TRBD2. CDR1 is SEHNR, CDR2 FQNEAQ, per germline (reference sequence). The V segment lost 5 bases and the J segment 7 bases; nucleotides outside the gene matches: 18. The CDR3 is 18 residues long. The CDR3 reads CASSGAAREAPKNGELFF. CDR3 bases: TGTGCCAGCAGCGGGGCCGCGCGGGAGGCACCGAAAAACGGGGAGCTGTTTTTT.

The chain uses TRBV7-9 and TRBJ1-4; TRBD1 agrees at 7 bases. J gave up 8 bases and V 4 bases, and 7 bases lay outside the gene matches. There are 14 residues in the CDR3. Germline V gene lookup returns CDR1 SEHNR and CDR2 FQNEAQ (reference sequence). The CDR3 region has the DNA TGTGCCAGCAGCTCGGACAGGAATGGCGAAAAACTGTTTTTT. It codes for CASSSDRNGEKLFF.

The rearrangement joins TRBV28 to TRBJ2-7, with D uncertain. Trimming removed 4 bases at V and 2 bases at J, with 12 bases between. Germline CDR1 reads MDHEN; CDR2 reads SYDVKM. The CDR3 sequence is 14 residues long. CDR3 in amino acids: CASSSPLVPYEQYF. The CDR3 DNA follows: TGTGCCAGCAGTTCCCCTTTAGTACCCTACGAGCAGTACTTC.

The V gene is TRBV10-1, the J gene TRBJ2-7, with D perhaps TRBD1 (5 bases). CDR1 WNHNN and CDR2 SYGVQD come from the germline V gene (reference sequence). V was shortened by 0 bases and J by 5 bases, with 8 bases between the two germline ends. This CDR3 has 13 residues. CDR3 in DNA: TGCGCCAGCAGTGAGTCAGAAGGGGACGAGCAGTACTTC. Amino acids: CASSESEGDEQYF.

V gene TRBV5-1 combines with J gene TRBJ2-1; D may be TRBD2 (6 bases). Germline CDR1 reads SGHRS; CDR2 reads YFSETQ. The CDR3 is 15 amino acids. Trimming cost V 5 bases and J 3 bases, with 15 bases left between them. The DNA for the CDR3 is TGCGCCAGCAGAGGAGGGGAGTTGTTCTACAATGAGCAGTTCTTC. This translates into CASRGGELFYNEQFF.

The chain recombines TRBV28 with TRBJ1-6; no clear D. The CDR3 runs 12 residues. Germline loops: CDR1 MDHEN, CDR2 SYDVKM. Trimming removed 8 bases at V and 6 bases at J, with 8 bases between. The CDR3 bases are TGTGCCAGCTCGGGGTTTAATTCACCCCTCCACTTT. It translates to CASSGFNSPLHF.

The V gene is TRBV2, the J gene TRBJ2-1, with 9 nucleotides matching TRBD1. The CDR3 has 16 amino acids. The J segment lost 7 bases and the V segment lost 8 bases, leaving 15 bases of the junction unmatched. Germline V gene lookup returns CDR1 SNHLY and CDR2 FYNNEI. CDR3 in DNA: TGTGCCAGCTATACAGGGGGCGTTGAATTGGGGAATGAGCAGTTCTTC. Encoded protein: CASYTGGVELGNEQFF.

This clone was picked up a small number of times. CDR3 loop: CSGSGTGRYGYTF. The CDR3, as DNA: TGCAGCGGCTCCGGGACAGGGAGGTATGGCTACACCTTC. This rearrangement joins TRBV29-1 to TRBJ1-2; the match to TRBD1 covers 9 bases. This CDR3 contains 13 residues. V shed 7 bases and J 5 bases; nucleotides not matched to a gene: 8. CDR1 is SQVTM and CDR2 is ANQGSEA in the germline V gene.

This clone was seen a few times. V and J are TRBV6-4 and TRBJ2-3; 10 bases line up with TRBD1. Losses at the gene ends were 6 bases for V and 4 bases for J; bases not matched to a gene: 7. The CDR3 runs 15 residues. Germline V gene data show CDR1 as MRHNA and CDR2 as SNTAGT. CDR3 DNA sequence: TGTGCCAGCAGCTCCGGGACAGGGGAGGCAGATACGCAGTATTTT. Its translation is CASSSGTGEADTQYF.

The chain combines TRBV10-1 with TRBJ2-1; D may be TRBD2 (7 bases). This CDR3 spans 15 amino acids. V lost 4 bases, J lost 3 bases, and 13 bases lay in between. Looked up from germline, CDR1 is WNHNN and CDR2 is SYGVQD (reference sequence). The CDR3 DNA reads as TGCGCCAGCAGTGGTAGGGGGGGGAACTACAATGAGCAGTTCTTC. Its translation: CASSGRGGNYNEQFF.